This T cell receptor (beta chain) was documented in a study of PD-L1 blockade in urothelial cancer. For the study at large: Intravenous atezolizumab, 1,200 mg every 3 weeks, was begun by patients in the mid-2010s. T cells numbered a median of around 140,000 in the blood samples. About 85% of the roughly 30 patients were males with bladder-origin urothelial cancer.

This CDR3 is built from 12 residues. V shed 2 bases and J shed 8 bases, with 10 bases lying between them. CDR1 and CDR2 from the germline V gene are SGHRS and YFSETQ. Each PCR had synthetic TCR analog templates added to it as a spike-in. Data came from immunoSEQ multiplex PCR; TCRdb stores just in-frame clones and leaves some out. Here the sample spans about 20,000 clones, roughly 88% being singletons. This TCR came from a man aged 50-60 years with urothelial cancer. This specimen was PBMCs, taken around atezolizumab (anti-PD-L1) treatment. The chain is built from TRBV5-1 and TRBJ1-2; D perhaps matches TRBD1 (6 bases). CDR3 region: CASSFGGGGYTF. Written as DNA, the CDR3 is TGCGCCAGCAGCTTTGGGGGCGGGGGCTACACCTTC.